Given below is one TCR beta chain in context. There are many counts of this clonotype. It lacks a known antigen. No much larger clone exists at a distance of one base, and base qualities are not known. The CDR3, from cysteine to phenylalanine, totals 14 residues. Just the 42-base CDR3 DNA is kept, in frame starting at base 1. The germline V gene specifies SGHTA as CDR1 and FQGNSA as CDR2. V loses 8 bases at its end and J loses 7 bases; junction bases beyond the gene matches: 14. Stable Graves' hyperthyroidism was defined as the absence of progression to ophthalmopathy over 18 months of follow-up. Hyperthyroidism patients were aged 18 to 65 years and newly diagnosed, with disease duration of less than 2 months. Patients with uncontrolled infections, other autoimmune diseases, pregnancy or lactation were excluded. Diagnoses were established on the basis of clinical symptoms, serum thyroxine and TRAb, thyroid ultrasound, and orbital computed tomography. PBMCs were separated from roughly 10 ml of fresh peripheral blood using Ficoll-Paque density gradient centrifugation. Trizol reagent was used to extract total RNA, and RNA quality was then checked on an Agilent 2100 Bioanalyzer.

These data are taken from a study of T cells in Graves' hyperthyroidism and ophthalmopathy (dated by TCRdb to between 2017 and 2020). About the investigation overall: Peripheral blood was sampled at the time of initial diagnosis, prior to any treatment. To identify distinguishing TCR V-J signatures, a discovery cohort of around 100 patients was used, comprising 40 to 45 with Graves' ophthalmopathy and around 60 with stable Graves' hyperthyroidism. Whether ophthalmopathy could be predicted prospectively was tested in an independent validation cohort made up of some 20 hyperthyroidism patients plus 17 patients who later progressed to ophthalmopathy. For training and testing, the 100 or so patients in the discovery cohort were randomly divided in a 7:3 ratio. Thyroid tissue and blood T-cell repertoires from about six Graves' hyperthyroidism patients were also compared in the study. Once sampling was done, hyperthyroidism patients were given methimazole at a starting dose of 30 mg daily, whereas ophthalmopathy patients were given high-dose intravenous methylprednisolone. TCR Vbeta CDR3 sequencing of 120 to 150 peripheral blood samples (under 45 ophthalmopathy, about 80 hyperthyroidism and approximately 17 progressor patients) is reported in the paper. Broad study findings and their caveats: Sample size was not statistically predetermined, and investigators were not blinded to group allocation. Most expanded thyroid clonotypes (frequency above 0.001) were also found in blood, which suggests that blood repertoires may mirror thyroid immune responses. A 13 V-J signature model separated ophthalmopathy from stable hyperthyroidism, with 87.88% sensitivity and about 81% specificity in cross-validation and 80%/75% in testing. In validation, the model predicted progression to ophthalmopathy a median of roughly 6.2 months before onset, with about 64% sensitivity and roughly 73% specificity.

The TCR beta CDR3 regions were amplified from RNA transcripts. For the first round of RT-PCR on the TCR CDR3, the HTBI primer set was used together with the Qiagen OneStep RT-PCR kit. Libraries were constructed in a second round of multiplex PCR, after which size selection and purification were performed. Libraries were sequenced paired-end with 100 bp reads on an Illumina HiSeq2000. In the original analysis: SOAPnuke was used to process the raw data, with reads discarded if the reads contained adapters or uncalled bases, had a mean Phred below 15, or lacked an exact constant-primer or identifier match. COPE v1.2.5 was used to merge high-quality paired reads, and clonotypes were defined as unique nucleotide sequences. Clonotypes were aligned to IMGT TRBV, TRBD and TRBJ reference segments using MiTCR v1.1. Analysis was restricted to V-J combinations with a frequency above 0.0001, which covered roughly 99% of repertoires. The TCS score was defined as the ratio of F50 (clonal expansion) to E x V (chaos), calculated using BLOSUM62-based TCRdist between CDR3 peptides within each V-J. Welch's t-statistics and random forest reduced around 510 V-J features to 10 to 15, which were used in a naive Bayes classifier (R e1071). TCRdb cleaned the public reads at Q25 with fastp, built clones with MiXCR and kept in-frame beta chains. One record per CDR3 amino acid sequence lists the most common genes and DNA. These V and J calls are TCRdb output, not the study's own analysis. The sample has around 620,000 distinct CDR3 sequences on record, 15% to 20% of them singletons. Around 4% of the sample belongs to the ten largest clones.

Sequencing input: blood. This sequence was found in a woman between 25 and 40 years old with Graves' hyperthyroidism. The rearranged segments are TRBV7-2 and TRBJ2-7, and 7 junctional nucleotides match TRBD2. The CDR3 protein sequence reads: CASSLGSGMGEQYF. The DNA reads TGTGCCAGCTCCCTGGGCAGCGGGATGGGAGAGCAGTACTTC. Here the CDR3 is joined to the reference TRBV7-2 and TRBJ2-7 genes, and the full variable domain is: GAGVSQSPSNKVTEKGKDVELRCDPISGHTALYWYRQSLGQGLEFLIYFQGNSAPDKSGLPSDRFSAERTGGSVSTLTIQRTQQEDSAVYLCASSLGSGMGEQYFGPGTRLTVT.